One and the same sample provided the 17 T cell receptor beta chains below, sequenced in a study of regulatory T cells in long-lasting Graves disease (TCRdb year 2021). The time point label here, explained by the study, means: newly diagnosed GD, antithyroid drugs for less than 3 months. RNA was extracted from PBMCs in TRIzol for both TCR sequencing and RNA sequencing. The protocol used for the library was multiplex PCR. TCRdb records Illumina HiSeq 4000 as the sequencer. iRepertoire HTBI primers and Arm-PCR amplification of CDR3 regions were used to construct TCR beta libraries. TCRdb took the public reads, trimmed them with fastp at Q25, ran MiXCR for clone calling and kept in-frame beta chains. Entries that share a CDR3 protein sequence are merged under the most common genes and DNA. In all, the sample holds roughly 420,000 distinct CDR3 sequences, and 15% of those were seen once. Approximately 21% of the sample is taken by the ten largest.

Specimen: peripheral blood mononuclear cells (PBMCs), collected at new diagnosis, from a patient treated with antithyroid drugs. These receptors were taken from a female donor with Graves disease.

CDR3 sequence reads: CSARDAVLGLAGEWSETQYF. CDR3 DNA sequence: TGCAGTGCTAGAGATGCAGTCCTGGGACTAGCGGGAGAATGGTCCGAGACCCAGTACTTC. This chain connects TRBV20-1 to TRBJ2-5; 14 bases fit TRBD2. CDR1 is DFQATT, CDR2 SNEGSKA, per germline (reference sequence). The CDR3 has 20 amino acids. V shed 0 bases and J 5 bases; nucleotides not matched to a gene: 17.

This clonotype appeared many times. At one of its ends the junction is not consistent with the germline gene, which may arise from a read error. The chain employs TRBV5-4 and TRBJ1-1; perhaps TRBD1 as D (5 bases). There are 14 residues in the CDR3. Per germline, CDR1 SGHNT and CDR2 YYREEE (reference sequence). Here the CDR3 DNA reads TGTGCCAGCAGCTCTTCCACAGGCAACACTAAAGCTTTCTTT. Amino acids: CASSSSTGNTKAFF.

The sample holds many counts of this clonotype. The chain couples TRBV11-2 to TRBJ1-2, with 9 bases identical to TRBD1. This CDR3 region has 14 residues. The trim removed 5 bases at V and 8 bases at J, leaving 9 bases unmatched. Germline V lookup: CDR1 SGHAT, CDR2 FQNNGV. The CDR3 spells CASSVGNRGLGYTF. CDR3 sequence (DNA): TGTGCCAGCAGCGTGGGGAACAGGGGGCTCGGCTACACCTTC.

This clonotype occurred many times. The rearrangement uses TRBV9 and TRBJ2-7, with D tentatively TRBD1 or TRBD2 (5 bases each). In germline, CDR1 is SGDLS, CDR2 YYNGEE. CDR3 length: 15 amino acids. The V end was cut by 0 bases, the J end by 5 bases, with 15 bases between. The CDR3 spells CASSVGGSLRDEQYF. In DNA, the CDR3 is TGTGCCAGCAGCGTAGGGGGGAGTCTTCGTGACGAGCAGTACTTC.

In the case of this clonotype: The likely explanation is a read error, given a far larger clone one base away. The CDR3 bases are TGTGCCAGCAGTGGAGCCCAGGGTCCCTATGGCTACACCTTC. Amino acids: CASSGAQGPYGYTF. The V and J genes are TRBV12-3 or TRBV12-4 and TRBJ1-2; maybe TRBD1 (5 bases). The V and J ends lost 5 bases and 4 bases respectively, with 14 bases between them. This CDR3 spans 14 amino acids.

The chain links TRBV18 to TRBJ1-5; 9 positions match TRBD1. J gave up 7 bases and V 3 bases, and 7 bases lay outside the gene matches. This CDR3 is 15 amino acids long. CDR1 KGHSH and CDR2 LQKENI come from the germline V gene. The CDR3 spells CASSPQTGGEQPQHF. The CDR3 DNA follows: TGTGCCAGCTCACCCCAGACAGGGGGGGAACAGCCCCAGCATTTT.

V and J are TRBV28 and TRBJ2-5; no clear D gene. Looked up from germline, CDR1 is MDHEN and CDR2 is SYDVKM. Trimming stripped 7 bases from V and 1 base from J, with 13 bases between. The length of the CDR3 is 14 residues. As DNA, the CDR3 is TGTGCCAGCATCCGGGCCTCGAGCCAAGAGACCCAGTACTTC. This gives the protein CASIRASSQETQYF.

In its sample, this clonotype was seen a few times. The chain joins TRBV10-3 to TRBJ2-6; D unresolved. This CDR3 is built from 19 residues. The V end lost 0 bases, the J end lost 0 bases, and 15 bases lay between the germline ends. CDR1 and CDR2 (germline): ENHRY, SYGVKD. CDR3 sequence: CAISESYKVVSSGANVLTF. CDR3 DNA sequence: TGTGCCATCAGTGAGTCCTATAAGGTAGTCAGCTCTGGGGCCAACGTCCTGACTTTC.

The chain couples TRBV10-1 to TRBJ2-3; the D gene is possibly TRBD2 (5 bases). V lost 3 bases and J 2 bases, leaving 9 bases between the germline ends. Germline V gene lookup returns CDR1 WNHNN and CDR2 SYGVQD (reference sequence). The CDR3 is 14 residues long. CDR3 in amino acids: CASSDKRSTDTQYF. CDR3 sequence (DNA): TGCGCCAGCAGTGATAAGCGGTCCACAGATACGCAGTATTTT.

V is TRBV5-4 and J is TRBJ2-2; D tentatively fits TRBD1 or TRBD2 (6 bases each). CDR1 and CDR2 from the germline V gene are SGHNT and YYREEE (reference sequence). This CDR3 contains 16 residues. The germline V and J ends were trimmed by 2 bases and 2 bases, with 13 bases remaining between them. Here the CDR3 DNA reads TGTGCCAGCAGCTTATTTGGAGGGGGTAACACCGGGGAGCTGTTTTTT. It specifies CASSLFGGGNTGELFF.

The V gene is TRBV3-1, the J gene TRBJ2-7; the D gene is possibly TRBD2 (5 bases). The CDR3 totals 15 residues. Per the germline V gene, CDR1 is LGHDT and CDR2 is YNNKEL (reference sequence). Trimming took off 8 bases at V and 2 bases at J, with 19 bases between the two ends. The CDR3 sequence: CASGPPGPGAYEQYF. CDR3 DNA: TGTGCCAGCGGCCCTCCGGGCCCCGGGGCCTACGAGCAGTACTTC.

This clonotype was observed at least ten times. The gene calls are TRBV2 and TRBJ1-6, with 7 bases lining up with TRBD1. The CDR3 contains 18 residues. Germline values: CDR1 SNHLY, CDR2 FYNNEI. V shed 1 base and J 6 bases; nucleotides not matched to a gene: 12. The CDR3 sequence is CASSEGRGSARINSPLHF. DNA for the CDR3: TGTGCCAGCAGTGAAGGCAGGGGGTCGGCCAGGATTAATTCACCCCTCCACTTT.

This clonotype was recorded many times. The chain carries TRBV5-1 and TRBJ1-2; no reliable D call. CDR3 length equals 15 residues. The V end was cut by 0 bases, the J end by 2 bases, with 11 bases between. Germline CDR1 reads SGHRS; CDR2 reads YFSETQ. CDR3 amino acids: CASSLALVGNYGYTF. The CDR3 DNA follows: TGCGCCAGCAGCTTGGCCTTGGTCGGAAACTATGGCTACACCTTC.

The chain is built from TRBV7-7 and TRBJ2-2, with 7 bases fitting TRBD1. This CDR3 is built from 13 residues. Germline V CDR1 and CDR2: SSHAT, FNYEAQ (reference sequence). V shed 4 bases and J 6 bases; nucleotides not matched to a gene: 2. CDR3 amino acids: CASSSGQAGELFF. The CDR3 DNA follows: TGTGCCAGCAGCTCCGGACAGGCCGGGGAGCTGTTTTTT.

This clonotype was recorded at least ten times. This chain uses TRBV6-2 or TRBV6-3 with TRBJ1-2; 8 bases match TRBD1. The CDR3 length is 14 residues. Unmatched junction bases numbered 6, after V lost 3 bases and J lost 6 bases. Germline V CDR1 and CDR2: MNHEY, SVGEGT. The CDR3 here is CASSYSQGANGYTF. The DNA for the CDR3 is TGTGCCAGCAGTTATAGTCAGGGGGCGAATGGCTACACCTTC.

This clonotype was seen more than once but under ten times. This rearrangement joins TRBV7-9 to TRBJ2-2; TRBD2 matches at 11 bases. CDR1 SEHNR and CDR2 FQNEAQ come from the germline V gene (reference sequence). The CDR3 runs to 15 residues. J lost 5 bases, V lost 6 bases, and 5 bases had no gene match. CDR3 residues: CASSPGTSGTGELFF. DNA of the CDR3: TGTGCCAGCAGTCCCGGGACTAGCGGAACCGGGGAGCTGTTTTTT.

This clonotype was detected many times. The rearrangement joins TRBV7-9 to TRBJ1-2; no firm D call. V was trimmed by 5 bases and J by 8 bases, leaving 21 bases between them. The germline CDR1 and CDR2 sequences are SEHNR and FQNEAQ (reference sequence). The CDR3 spans 15 residues. CDR3 residues: CASSPPFGVARGYTF. The DNA for the CDR3 is TGTGCCAGCAGCCCCCCCTTTGGTGTGGCAAGAGGCTACACCTTC.